Shown below are 28 T cell receptor beta chains from a single sample sequenced in a study of siplizumab effects on memory and regulatory T cells. Method: immunoSEQ multiplex PCR; TCRdb's copy keeps in-frame clones and lacks some. The sample includes 50,000 to 60,000 clones, about 90% seen only once; the top ten take approximately 0.35%. Sequenced input: naive CD8+ T cells sorted from blood. Receptors originate from a human donor in good health.

The chain uses TRBV7-8 and TRBJ1-1, with D perhaps matching TRBD1 (5 bases). Per the germline V gene, CDR1 is SGHVS and CDR2 is FQNEAQ. V was clipped by 4 bases and J by 6 bases, with 9 bases between them. CDR3 length: 12 residues. CDR3 nucleotide sequence: TGTGCCAGCAGCTGGGGGGGGGCTGAAGCTTTCTTT. This translates into CASSWGGAEAFF.

The V call is TRBV6-6, the J call TRBJ1-2; D might be TRBD1 (6 bases). V gave up 0 bases and J gave up 5 bases, with 13 bases separating them. Per germline, CDR1 MNHNY and CDR2 SVGAGI (reference sequence). This CDR3 region has 15 residues. The CDR3 loop is CASSYSEGDSYGYTF. The CDR3 nucleotides are TGTGCCAGCAGTTACTCAGAGGGGGATTCGTATGGCTACACCTTC.

This chain connects TRBV27 to TRBJ1-1; D remains unclear. Germline V lookup: CDR1 MNHEY, CDR2 SMNVEV (reference sequence). CDR3 length: 13 amino acids. Trimming pared 6 bases from V and 8 bases from J, leaving 16 bases between. CDR3: CASSDTGRGEAFF. As DNA, the CDR3 is TGTGCCAGCAGCGACACCGGTCGAGGCGAAGCTTTCTTT.

This clone is a singleton in its sample. The junction differs from germline at one of its ends, possibly a read error. The V and J genes are TRBV5-6 and TRBJ2-3; 9 bases fit TRBD2. The germline V gene encodes CDR1 SGHDT and CDR2 YYEEEE. The CDR3 has 14 amino acids. The CDR3 DNA follows: TGTGCCAGCAGCCAGGGGACTAGCACCGATACGCAGTATTTT. Amino acid sequence: CASSQGTSTDTQYF.

V is TRBV5-1 and J is TRBJ2-7; no clear D. Germline assignment: CDR1 SGHRS and CDR2 YFSETQ. This CDR3 is 15 amino acids long. The ends were cut back, 0 bases at V and 5 bases at J, with 15 bases in the middle. The CDR3 loop is CASSLVTDGFHEQYF. Written as DNA, the CDR3 is TGCGCCAGCAGCTTGGTTACGGACGGATTCCACGAGCAGTACTTC.

The J gene is TRBJ2-1, the V gene TRBV10-3, with 9 nucleotides matching TRBD2. V was clipped by 7 bases and J by 2 bases; unmatched bases: 6. The germline gives CDR1 ENHRY, CDR2 SYGVKD. The CDR3 runs to 15 residues. CDR3 sequence reads: CAITVAGAAYNEQFF. The CDR3, as DNA: TGTGCCATCACTGTAGCGGGGGCCGCCTACAATGAGCAGTTCTTC.

The genes are TRBV9 and TRBJ2-2, with D possibly TRBD1 on 6 matching bases. Germline CDR1 and CDR2: SGDLS and YYNGEE. V lost 0 bases, J lost 2 bases, and 14 bases lay in between. The CDR3 runs to 17 residues. This chain's CDR3 is CASSVGWGHVNTGELFF. In DNA, the CDR3 is TGTGCCAGCAGCGTAGGATGGGGACACGTAAACACCGGGGAGCTGTTTTTT.

J is TRBJ2-7 and V is TRBV6-1; D call uncertain. V gave up 0 bases and J gave up 4 bases, with 7 bases separating them. Germline CDR1 and CDR2: MNHNS and SASEGT. CDR3 length: 13 amino acids. The CDR3 spells CASSEAQPYEQYF. DNA of the CDR3: TGTGCCAGCAGTGAAGCGCAACCGTACGAGCAGTACTTC.

This clone was seen once. The rearrangement links TRBV11-2 to TRBJ2-5; D remains ambiguous. The ends were cut back, 0 bases at V and 7 bases at J, with 3 bases in the middle. Germline CDR1 is SGHAT and CDR2 is FQNNGV. The CDR3 spans 11 residues. CDR3 sequence: CASSLDWTQYF. The CDR3 DNA follows: TGTGCCAGCAGCTTAGATTGGACCCAGTACTTC. The variable domain in full, with the rest retrieved from reference TRBV11-2 and TRBJ2-5, is EAGVAQSPRYKIIEKRQSVAFWCNPISGHATLYWYQQILGQGPKLLIQFQNNGVVDDSQLPKDRFSAERLKGVDSTLKIQPAKLEDSAVYLCASSLDWTQYFGPGTRLLVL.

V is TRBV7-9 and J is TRBJ2-7; TRBD2 matches 7 bases. Germline values: CDR1 SEHNR, CDR2 FQNEAQ (reference sequence). There are 12 residues in the CDR3. The junction had 7 bases not matched to a gene; V was cut back by 11 bases and J by 3 bases. The CDR3 nucleotides are TGTGCCTCAGCGGGGAGCGGCTACGAGCAGTACTTC. It encodes CASAGSGYEQYF.

This chain uses TRBV5-1 with TRBJ2-7; TRBD1 might be the D (6 bases). Trimming stripped 3 bases from V and 2 bases from J, with 9 bases between. The length of the CDR3 is 13 residues. Germline loops: CDR1 SGHRS, CDR2 YFSETQ. DNA for the CDR3: TGCGCCAGCAGCTACAGGGCCCCCTACGAGCAGTACTTC. Protein: CASSYRAPYEQYF. The variable domain in full, with the rest retrieved from reference TRBV5-1 and TRBJ2-7, is KAGVTQTPRYLIKTRGQQVTLSCSPISGHRSVSWYQQTPGQGLQFLFEYFSETQRNKGNFPGRFSGRQFSNSRSEMNVSTLELGDSALYLCASSYRAPYEQYFGPGTRLTVT.

Only a few counts were recorded for this clone. This sequence joins TRBV6-1 and TRBJ2-7; D unclear. Trimming stripped 2 bases from V and 2 bases from J, with 7 bases between. The CDR3 sequence is 13 residues long. Germline CDR1 is MNHNS and CDR2 is SASEGT. This chain's CDR3 is CASSEWQAYEQYF. The CDR3 DNA reads as TGTGCCAGCAGTGAATGGCAGGCCTACGAGCAGTACTTC.

A single count supports this clone. The J gene is TRBJ2-2, the V gene TRBV7-9, with unresolved D. Germline V CDR1 and CDR2: SEHNR, FQNEAQ (reference sequence). The CDR3 runs 15 residues. The V end was cut by 2 bases, the J end by 2 bases, with 9 bases between. CDR3 amino acids: CASSLLTYNTGELFF. CDR3 bases: TGTGCCAGCAGCTTATTAACTTACAACACCGGGGAGCTGTTTTTT.

The genes are TRBV4-1 and TRBJ2-7; tentatively, D is TRBD1 (6 bases). Germline V gene sequence: CDR1 MGHRA, CDR2 YSYEKL. The V end lost 3 bases, the J end lost 6 bases, and 12 bases lay between the germline ends. This CDR3 is 13 amino acids long. This CDR3 reads CASSHSPGAEQYF. CDR3 nucleotides: TGCGCCAGCAGCCACTCCCCAGGGGCCGAGCAGTACTTC.

This sequence joins TRBV7-8 and TRBJ1-1, with 9 bases identical to TRBD1. Germline-derived CDR1 and CDR2 are SGHVS and FQNEAQ. This CDR3 contains 12 residues. V was pared by 4 bases and J by 10 bases, with 4 bases of the junction left unmatched. The CDR3 region is CASSSGQGAAFF. Written as DNA, the CDR3 is TGTGCCAGCAGCTCGGGACAGGGTGCAGCTTTCTTT.

V usage is TRBV27 and J usage is TRBJ1-1; D unclear. Germline V lookup: CDR1 MNHEY, CDR2 SMNVEV (reference sequence). This CDR3 has 13 residues. V lost 3 bases and J lost 2, with 7 bases in between. CDR3 sequence: CASSFKPNTEAFF. The CDR3 coding sequence is TGTGCCAGCAGTTTTAAACCTAACACTGAAGCTTTCTTT.

The gene calls are TRBV10-3 and TRBJ2-3; D is tentatively TRBD1 or TRBD2 (6 bases each). The CDR3 is made up of 15 amino acids. Germline V CDR1 and CDR2: ENHRY, SYGVKD. The V and J ends lost 2 bases and 0 bases respectively, with 9 bases between them. The CDR3 sequence is CAISEGGRSTDTQYF. The CDR3 DNA reads TGTGCCATCAGTGAGGGGGGGCGAAGCACAGATACGCAGTATTTT.

A single count supports this clone. J is TRBJ1-1 and V is TRBV27, with 7 bases aligning to TRBD1. CDR3 length: 14 amino acids. Germline-derived CDR1 and CDR2 are MNHEY and SMNVEV (reference sequence). V was pared by 5 bases and J by 5 bases, with 8 bases of the junction left unmatched. CDR3 sequence (DNA): TGTGCCAGCAGTCACAGGGGAGGTGGGACTGAAGCTTTCTTT. Amino acid sequence: CASSHRGGGTEAFF.

The CDR3 spells CASGIVGKTGELFF. The CDR3 nucleotides read TGTGCTAGTGGTATAGTCGGAAAAACCGGGGAGCTGTTTTTT. The chain combines TRBV12-5 with TRBJ2-2; no reliable D call. This CDR3 spans 14 amino acids. Trimming stripped 5 bases from V and 5 bases from J, with 12 bases between. Germline CDR1 LGHNT, CDR2 FRNRAP.

The chain employs TRBV19 and TRBJ2-1; TRBD1 might be the D (6 bases). Per germline, CDR1 LNHDA and CDR2 SQIVND (reference sequence). The V end lost 8 bases, the J end lost 9 bases, and 14 bases lay between the germline ends. The CDR3 is 12 amino acids. This chain's CDR3 is CASGWGPSEQFF. CDR3 sequence (DNA): TGTGCCAGTGGTTGGGGGCCTAGTGAGCAGTTCTTC.

The chain employs TRBV7-8 and TRBJ2-3; D is perhaps TRBD1 or TRBD2 (6 bases each). This CDR3 has 15 amino acids. Per germline, CDR1 SGHVS and CDR2 FQNEAQ. Trimming cost V 4 bases and J 4 bases, with 15 bases left between them. CDR3 nucleotides: TGTGCCAGCAGCTCCGAAGGGGGGTTGTCAGATACGCAGTATTTT. As protein: CASSSEGGLSDTQYF.

V usage is TRBV4-1 and J usage is TRBJ2-1; either TRBD1 or TRBD2 may fit D (6 bases each). Germline V gene lookup returns CDR1 MGHRA and CDR2 YSYEKL. The CDR3 totals 17 residues. Trimming pared 5 bases from V and 3 bases from J, leaving 20 bases between. CDR3 region: CASSGSGGHSIYNEQFF. The CDR3 nucleotides are TGCGCCAGCAGCGGCTCTGGGGGGCATTCAATCTACAATGAGCAGTTCTTC.

V usage is TRBV29-1 and J usage is TRBJ1-1; a weak D match, TRBD1 (5 bases). Germline V gene lookup returns CDR1 SQVTM and CDR2 ANQGSEA. CDR3 length: 13 residues. Trimming took off 7 bases at V and 4 bases at J, with 16 bases between the two ends. CDR3 bases: TGCAGCGACATACACGGGGGTGGCACTGAAGCTTTCTTT. Translated: CSDIHGGGTEAFF.

This clone was detected a few times. This chain uses TRBV5-1 with TRBJ1-5; possibly TRBD1 for D (5 bases). Germline V gene data show CDR1 as SGHRS and CDR2 as YFSETQ. This CDR3 spans 15 amino acids. Trimming removed 3 bases at V and 3 bases at J, with 13 bases between. In DNA form, the CDR3 reads TGCGCCAGCAGCTGGGGGGAATCCCCCAATCAGCCCCAGCATTTT. Amino acids: CASSWGESPNQPQHF.

V and J are TRBV29-1 and TRBJ2-3; D is ambiguous. This CDR3 is built from 11 residues. Trimming stripped 4 bases from V and 4 bases from J, with 6 bases between. Germline V lookup: CDR1 SQVTM, CDR2 ANQGSEA. Written as DNA, the CDR3 is TGCAGCGTTGTGAGCCCAGATACGCAGTATTTT. Translated, it gives CSVVSPDTQYF.

The rearrangement links TRBV11-1 to TRBJ2-7; D not resolved. Between the trimmed V and J ends, which lost 5 bases and 4 bases, there was a span of 6 bases. Germline V CDR1 and CDR2: SGHAT, FQDESV (reference sequence). This CDR3 contains 11 residues. CDR3 sequence reads: CASSRNYEQYF. The CDR3 DNA sequence: TGTGCCAGCAGCAGGAATTACGAGCAGTACTTC.

The chain carries TRBV5-6 and TRBJ1-3; 8 bases fit TRBD1. J gave up 8 bases and V 3 bases, and 4 bases lay outside the gene matches. This CDR3 has 13 residues. Germline lookup yields CDR1 SGHDT and CDR2 YYEEEE. The CDR3 region is CASSSGQGDTIYF. The DNA of the CDR3 is TGTGCCAGCAGCTCCGGACAGGGTGACACCATATATTTT.

This chain connects TRBV4-1 to TRBJ1-3; 11 bases are shared with TRBD1. From germline, CDR1 is MGHRA and CDR2 YSYEKL. The CDR3 sequence is 16 residues long. Trimming cost V 2 bases and J 3 bases; bases outside gene matches: 3. The CDR3 coding sequence is TGCGCCAGCAGCCAAAGGACAGGGGGCCTTGGAAACACCATATATTTT. Translated: CASSQRTGGLGNTIYF.